A selection of T cell receptor beta chains follows, all from one sample in a study of CD8 T cells in ankylosing spondylitis. TCRdb recomputed calls from the 5' RACE reads with MiXCR, one row per CDR3 protein. The sample lists about 250,000 distinct CDR3 sequences, roughly 32% seen once, with 3.5% to 4.5% in the top ten. Input material: blood, either unsorted or a sorted T cell fraction (not recorded which). These receptor sequences come from a male donor with ankylosing spondylitis or in good health (not recorded which). The conserved cysteine and the conserved F or W are not part of the CDR3 here.

v_call cdr3_aa
TRBV6-5 ASSRGLDEQY
TRBV9 ASSATDRGPFVAFSYEQY
TRBV20-1 SAGLLGPKLF
TRBV27 ASSFWGWYEQY
TRBV6-5 ASSYSYSGGAVRTDTQY
TRBV7-8 ASSPDLNNEQF
TRBV5-6 ASSLEPRAETQY
TRBV10-2 ASRGGIAYGYT
TRBV11-2 ASSLLVQGHEQY
TRBV29-1 SVAGVDEQF
TRBV15 ATSRDSQGSYEQY
TRBV4-1 ASSQPHHQGRLGSPLH
TRBV12-3/TRBV12-4 ASSSGGRWQF
TRBV20-1 SAPDPKLMNTEAF
TRBV12-3/TRBV12-4 ASRADMGLTNYGYT
TRBV7-8 ASSFAGGELYGYT
TRBV20-1 SARDWVQGANQPQH
TRBV20-1 SASEGTYEQY
TRBV15 ATSRDRRPVEAF
TRBV19 ASSTGRDLGYT
TRBV12-3/TRBV12-4 ASSFGQGANTEAF
TRBV7-9 ASSLATSGTTDTQY
TRBV15 ATSRDTAYNEQF
TRBV20-1 SASGRNTYEQY
TRBV5-5 ASSLGGHGINEQF
TRBV12-3/TRBV12-4 ASSSSEKGEKLF
TRBV29-1 SVPEGAPDTQY
TRBV6-1 ASSEAHRGGYT
TRBV7-9 ASSLGSPQETQY
TRBV5-5 ASSLRGALDQPQH
TRBV12-3/TRBV12-4 ASRPDRELGYT
TRBV10-3 AISDGSNYGYT
TRBV20-1 SVATTGGLDNEQF
TRBV5-1 ASSLDRTAYNEQF
TRBV12-3/TRBV12-4 ASRKRGDRAHTIY
TRBV11-2 ASSDTGQGADTQY
TRBV6-4 ASSEGTQEADTQY
TRBV4-2 ASSQKQGAGEKLF
TRBV9 ASSVEGGHTEAF
TRBV6-1 ASRDRGRREQY
TRBV20-1 SATAAPGYDEQY
TRBV24-1 ATSEELAGGRNEQF
TRBV6-1 ASSDWTSGGSDTQY
TRBV29-1 SGLGQGARGYT
TRBV27 ASSPIDRADEQY
TRBV5-1 ASSKLAREGTDTQY
TRBV20-1 SARGGGALQETQY
TRBV29-1 SVGTSGVGQF
TRBV4-1 ASSHERTYNEQF
TRBV9 ASSQGGKTQY
TRBV20-1 SAHRGTEAF
TRBV29-1 SVLGGPSTDTQY